A selection of T cell receptor beta chains follows, all from one sample in a study of vaccination and CD4 T cells after COVID-19. No antigens are known for them. TCRdb recomputed calls from the PCR reads with MiXCR, one row per CDR3 protein. The table records around 20,000 distinct CDR3 sequences, around a quarter of them present only once. The sample was cultured CD4+ T cells from blood. Receptors originate from a human donor with COVID-19. Both conserved end residues are part of each CDR3. The D gene is left open where the match is weak. Size is omitted from some rows. Given values are once, few, many or a class for expanded clones.

>16|.|TRBJ1-3|.|TRBV23-1
TGCGCCAGCAGTCAATGGTACAACTGCTCTGGAAACACCATATATTTT
CASSQWYNCSGNTIYF
>16|.|TRBJ1-1|.|TRBV20-1
TGCAGTGCTAGAGACTCCGAGGGGCGCTTGGGCACTGAAGCTTTCTTT
CSARDSEGRLGTEAFF
>12|.|TRBJ1-6|few|TRBV20-1
TGCAGTGCTCATCGGTCTAACTCACCCCTCCACTTT
CSAHRSNSPLHF
>15|TRBD2|TRBJ2-7|few|TRBV6-4
TGTGCCAGCAGTGACTCCTGGGGGAGGGGCTACGAGCAGTACTTC
CASSDSWGRGYEQYF
>14|TRBD2|TRBJ2-7|few|TRBV24-1
TGTGCCACCAGCCGCCCGGGGGGAGGTGACGAGCAGTACTTC
CATSRPGGGDEQYF
>14|TRBD2|TRBJ2-5|.|TRBV20-1
TGCAGTGCTCAGGGACTAGCGGGAGGAGAGACCCAGTACTTC
CSAQGLAGGETQYF
>18|TRBD1|TRBJ1-6|medium-sized|TRBV25-1
TGTGCCAGCAGCCGTGGGGACAGCTCCAGCTCCTATAATTCACCCCTCCACTTT
CASSRGDSSSSYNSPLHF
>13|.|TRBJ2-1|.|TRBV12-3/TRBV12-4
TGTGCCAGCAGTTTCGACCAGGGACAAGAGCAGTTCTTC
CASSFDQGQEQFF
>15|.|TRBJ1-5|few|TRBV6-2/TRBV6-3
TGTGCCAGCAGTCCTATGGACAATAGCAATCAGCCCCAGCATTTT
CASSPMDNSNQPQHF
>10|.|TRBJ1-5|.|TRBV30
TGTGCCTGGGGTCCCCCGCCCCAGCATTTT
CAWGPPPQHF
>15|.|TRBJ2-3|.|TRBV2
TGTGCCAGCAGAGGCCACGACAGATACACAGATACGCAGTATTTT
CASRGHDRYTDTQYF
>16|TRBD2|TRBJ2-7|few|TRBV6-1
TGTGCCAGCCATAAAGACCCGGGAGGGGGTCCCTACGAGCAGTACTTC
CASHKDPGGGPYEQYF
>15|TRBD2|TRBJ2-7|.|TRBV27
TGTGCCAGCAGTTTATCGCGGGGGGCGTCCTACGAGCAGTACTTC
CASSLSRGASYEQYF
>14|TRBD2|TRBJ2-5|.|TRBV12-3/TRBV12-4
TGTGCCAGCAGTTTAGTCGGGGGGAAAGAGACCCAGTACTTC
CASSLVGGKETQYF
>15|.|TRBJ2-7|.|TRBV28
TGTGCCAGCAGTTTAAACGGACAGGGAGGGTACGAGCAGTACTTC
CASSLNGQGGYEQYF
>13|.|TRBJ2-3|.|TRBV14
TGTGCCAGCAGCCATTACGGCACAGATACGCAGTATTTT
CASSHYGTDTQYF
>16|TRBD2|TRBJ2-3|few|TRBV19
TGTGCCAGTAGTATCTCCACTAGCGGCTCCACAGATACGCAGTATTTT
CASSISTSGSTDTQYF
>15|TRBD2|TRBJ2-5|few|TRBV5-1
TGCGCCGTTAAGCGGGGGGGCTTAATGTCAGAGACCCAGTACTTC
CAVKRGGLMSETQYF
>13|.|TRBJ1-6|.|TRBV7-2
TGTGCCAGCAGCTTTTTCGAGGGTTCACCCCTCCACTTT
CASSFFEGSPLHF
>15|TRBD1|TRBJ2-1|.|TRBV10-3
TGTGCCATCACTTCGACAGGGGCATCCTACAATGAGCAGTTCTTC
CAITSTGASYNEQFF
>17|TRBD1|TRBJ1-6|.|TRBV4-1
TGCGCCAGCAGCCAAGAGGCCGGACAGGGGCGTAATTCACCCCTCCACTTT
CASSQEAGQGRNSPLHF
>16|TRBD2|TRBJ2-2|.|TRBV2
TGTGCCAGCACCGAGGGGCGGGGGGGCCTCACCGGGGAGCTGTTTTTT
CASTEGRGGLTGELFF
>15|.|TRBJ2-3|.|TRBV10-3
TGTGCCATCAGTGAGTCGGCTGTTAGCACAGATACGCAGTATTTT
CAISESAVSTDTQYF
>14|TRBD1|TRBJ1-6|.|TRBV7-9
TGTGCCAGCAGCGAGGACAGGGGGAGTTCACCCCTCCACTTT
CASSEDRGSSPLHF
>15|.|TRBJ1-1|few|TRBV7-2
TGTGCCAGCAGCTTAGGAGGGGCTCCGAACACTGAAGCTTTCTTT
CASSLGGAPNTEAFF
>14|.|TRBJ2-3|.|TRBV7-2
TGTGCCAGCAGCCAAGCCCCGGCCCCAGATACGCAGTATTTT
CASSQAPAPDTQYF
>14|.|TRBJ1-1|.|TRBV11-2
TGTGCCAGCAGAACCGGGACAACTAACACTGAAGCTTTCTTT
CASRTGTTNTEAFF
>16|TRBD2|TRBJ2-3|few|TRBV20-1
TGCAGTGCGGAGATGCGGCTAGCGGGAGGCACAGATACGCAGTATTTT
CSAEMRLAGGTDTQYF
>19|.|TRBJ2-7|few|TRBV6-2/TRBV6-3
TGTGCCAGCAGTTACTCGATAGTTCCTCCCAAGCCCTCGACCTACGAGCAGTACTTC
CASSYSIVPPKPSTYEQYF
>11|.|TRBJ2-1|few|TRBV10-2
TGCGCCAGCATGGTAAAGAATGAGCAGTTCTTC
CASMVKNEQFF
>14|.|TRBJ2-5|few|TRBV5-8
TGTGCCAGCAGCTTGGCCAGCGGCCAAGAGACCCAGTACTTC
CASSLASGQETQYF
>15|.|TRBJ2-3|.|TRBV30
TGTGCCTGGGGGCCAATCGGAGTCGGCACAGATACGCAGTATTTT
CAWGPIGVGTDTQYF
>14|.|TRBJ1-5|few|TRBV6-1
TGTGCCAGCCATGAGAGGGACTGGTATCAGCCCCAGCATTTT
CASHERDWYQPQHF
>14|TRBD2|TRBJ2-3|.|TRBV19
TGTGCCAGTAGTCCGGGACTAGGCACAGATACGCAGTATTTT
CASSPGLGTDTQYF
>15|TRBD1|TRBJ1-4|.|TRBV2
TGTGCCACCCGGACAGGGGGTTTGATGTATGAAAAACTGTTTTTT
CATRTGGLMYEKLFF
>13|.|TRBJ1-1|.|TRBV7-3
TGTGCCAGCAGCCCCGGAGTCATTTCTGAAGCTTTCTTT
CASSPGVISEAFF
>15|.|TRBJ2-1|few|TRBV7-2
TGTGCCAGCAGCTCCGTGGGCGGGGTATACAATGAGCAGTTCTTC
CASSSVGGVYNEQFF
>13|.|TRBJ2-7|.|TRBV5-1
TGCGCCAGCAGCTTGACGTACTTCTACGAGCAGTACTTC
CASSLTYFYEQYF
>14|TRBD1|TRBJ1-4|.|TRBV10-2
TGCGCCAGCAACGGACAGGGTGGAAAGGAAAAACTGTTTTTT
CASNGQGGKEKLFF
>14|TRBD2|TRBJ2-7|.|TRBV5-8
TGTGCCAGCAGCCATTCCGGGGGGGCCTACGAGCAGTACTTC
CASSHSGGAYEQYF
>15|.|TRBJ1-2|medium-sized|TRBV6-5
TGTGCCAGCAGTTCGACTGAATGGAAGGGACATGGCTACACCTTC
CASSSTEWKGHGYTF
>14|.|TRBJ1-1|few|TRBV12-3/TRBV12-4
TGTGCCAGCAGTTTAGCGAGACGGGCCACTGAAGCTTTCTTT
CASSLARRATEAFF
>17|.|TRBJ1-1|few|TRBV6-5
TGTGCCAGCAGTTACGGGGCGGGAAAGCCTATGAACACTGAAGCTTTCTTT
CASSYGAGKPMNTEAFF
>14|.|TRBJ1-6|few|TRBV19
TGTGCCAGTAGTATGAACTCCTATAATTCACCCCTCCACTTT
CASSMNSYNSPLHF
>13|.|TRBJ1-1|few|TRBV15
TGTGCCACCAGCAGAGAGCGGGGGGGGGGAGCTTTCTTT
CATSRERGGGAFF
>15|.|TRBJ2-4|.|TRBV20-1
TGCAGTGCTATTAGCCGGGGAATCGGCAAAAACATTCAGTACTTC
CSAISRGIGKNIQYF